This TCR beta chain came from a study of cytomegalovirus exposure and HLA in healthy donors. Across the whole study: Among the roughly 370 genotyped donors, less than 85% were placed in the Caucasian-associated ancestry cluster.

Overall study results and limits: Among CMV-associated TCR beta chains, most appeared HLA-restricted in a later analysis. Cytomegalovirus association was listed for around 170 TCR beta chains.

The PCR used 60 Vbeta and 13 Jbeta primers. This table comes from immunoSEQ multiplex PCR, and its TCRdb copy is limited to in-frame clones, with some not included. The sample contains 150,000 to 200,000 clones, more than 70% of which appear only once. To note about this clone: Its antigen is unknown.

From germline, CDR1 is SNHLY and CDR2 FYNNEI. This CDR3 has 14 residues. With 2 bases removed from V and 3 bases from J, the gap between germline ends came to 11 bases. The TCR originated in a man in his sixties in good health and CMV-seronegative. Source material: PBMCs. The J gene is TRBJ2-7, the V gene TRBV2; D possibly corresponds to TRBD1 (5 bases). CDR3 nucleotide sequence: TGTGCCAGCAGTGAACGGACAATGGACTACGAGCAGTACTTC. Protein sequence: CASSERTMDYEQYF.